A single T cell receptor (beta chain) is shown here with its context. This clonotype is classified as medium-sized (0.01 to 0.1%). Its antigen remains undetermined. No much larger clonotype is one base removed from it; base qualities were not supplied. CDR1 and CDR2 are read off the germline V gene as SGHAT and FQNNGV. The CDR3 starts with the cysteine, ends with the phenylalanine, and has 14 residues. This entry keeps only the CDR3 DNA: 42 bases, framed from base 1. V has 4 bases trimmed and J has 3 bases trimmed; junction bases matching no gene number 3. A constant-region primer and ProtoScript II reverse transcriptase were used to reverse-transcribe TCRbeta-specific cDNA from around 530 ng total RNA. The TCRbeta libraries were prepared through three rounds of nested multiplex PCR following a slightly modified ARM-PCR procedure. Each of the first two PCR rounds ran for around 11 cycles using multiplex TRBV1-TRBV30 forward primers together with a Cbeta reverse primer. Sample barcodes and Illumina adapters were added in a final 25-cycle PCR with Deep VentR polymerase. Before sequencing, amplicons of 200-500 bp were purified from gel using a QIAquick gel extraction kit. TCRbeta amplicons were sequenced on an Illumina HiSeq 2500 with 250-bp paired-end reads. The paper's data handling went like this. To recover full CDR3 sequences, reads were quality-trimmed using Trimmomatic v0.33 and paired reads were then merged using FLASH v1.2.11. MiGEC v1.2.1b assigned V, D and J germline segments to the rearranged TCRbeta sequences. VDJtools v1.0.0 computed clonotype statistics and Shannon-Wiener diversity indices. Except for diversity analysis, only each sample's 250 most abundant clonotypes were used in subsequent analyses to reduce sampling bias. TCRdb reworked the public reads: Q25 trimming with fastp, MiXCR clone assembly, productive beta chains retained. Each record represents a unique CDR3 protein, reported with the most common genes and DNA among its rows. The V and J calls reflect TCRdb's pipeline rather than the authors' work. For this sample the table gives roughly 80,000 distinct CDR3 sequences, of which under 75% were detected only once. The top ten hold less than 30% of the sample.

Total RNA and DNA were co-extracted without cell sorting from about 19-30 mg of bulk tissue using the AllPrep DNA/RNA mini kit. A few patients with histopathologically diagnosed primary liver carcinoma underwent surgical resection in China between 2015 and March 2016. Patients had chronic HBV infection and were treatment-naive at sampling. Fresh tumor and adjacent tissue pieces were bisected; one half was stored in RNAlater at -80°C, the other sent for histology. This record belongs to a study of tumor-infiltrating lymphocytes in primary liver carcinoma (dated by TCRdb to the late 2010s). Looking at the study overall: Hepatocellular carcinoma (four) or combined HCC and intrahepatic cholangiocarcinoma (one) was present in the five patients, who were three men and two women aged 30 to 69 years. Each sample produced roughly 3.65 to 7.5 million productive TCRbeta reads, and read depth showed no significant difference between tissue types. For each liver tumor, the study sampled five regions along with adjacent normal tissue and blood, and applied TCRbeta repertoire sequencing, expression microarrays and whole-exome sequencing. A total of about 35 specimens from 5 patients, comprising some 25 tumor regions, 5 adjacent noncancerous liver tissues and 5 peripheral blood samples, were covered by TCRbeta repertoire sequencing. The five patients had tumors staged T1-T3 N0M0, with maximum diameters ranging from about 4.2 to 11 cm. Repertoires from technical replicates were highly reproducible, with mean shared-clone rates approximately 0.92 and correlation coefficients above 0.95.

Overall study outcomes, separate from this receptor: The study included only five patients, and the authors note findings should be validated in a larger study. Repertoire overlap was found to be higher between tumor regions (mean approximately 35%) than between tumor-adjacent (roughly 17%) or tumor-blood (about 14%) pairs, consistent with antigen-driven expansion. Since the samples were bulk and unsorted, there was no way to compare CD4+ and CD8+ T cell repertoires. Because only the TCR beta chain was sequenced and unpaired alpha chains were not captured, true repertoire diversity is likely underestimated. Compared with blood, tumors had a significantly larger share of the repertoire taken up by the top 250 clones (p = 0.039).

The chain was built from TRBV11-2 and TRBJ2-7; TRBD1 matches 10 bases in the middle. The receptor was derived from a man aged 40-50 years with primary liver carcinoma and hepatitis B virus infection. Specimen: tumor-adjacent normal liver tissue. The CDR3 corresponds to CASSSRTGGYEQYF. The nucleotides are TGTGCCAGCAGCTCTCGGACAGGGGGCTACGAGCAGTACTTC. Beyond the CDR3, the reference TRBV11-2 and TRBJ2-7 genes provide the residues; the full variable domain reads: EAGVAQSPRYKIIEKRQSVAFWCNPISGHATLYWYQQILGQGPKLLIQFQNNGVVDDSQLPKDRFSAERLKGVDSTLKIQPAKLEDSAVYLCASSSRTGGYEQYFGPGTRLTVT.